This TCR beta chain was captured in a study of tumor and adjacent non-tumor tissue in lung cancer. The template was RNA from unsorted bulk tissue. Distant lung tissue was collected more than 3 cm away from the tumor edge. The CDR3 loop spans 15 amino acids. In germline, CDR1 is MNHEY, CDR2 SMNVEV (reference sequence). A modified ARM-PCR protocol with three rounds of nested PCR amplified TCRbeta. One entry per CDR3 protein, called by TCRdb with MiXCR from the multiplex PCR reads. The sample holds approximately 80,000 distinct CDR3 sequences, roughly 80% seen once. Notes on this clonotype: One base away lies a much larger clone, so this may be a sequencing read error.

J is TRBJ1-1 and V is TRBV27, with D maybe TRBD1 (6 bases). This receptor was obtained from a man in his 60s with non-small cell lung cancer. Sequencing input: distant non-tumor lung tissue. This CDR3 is CASSLGAARNTETFF. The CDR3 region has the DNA TGTGCCAGCAGTTTGGGGGCAGCCCGGAACACTGAAACTTTCTTT.